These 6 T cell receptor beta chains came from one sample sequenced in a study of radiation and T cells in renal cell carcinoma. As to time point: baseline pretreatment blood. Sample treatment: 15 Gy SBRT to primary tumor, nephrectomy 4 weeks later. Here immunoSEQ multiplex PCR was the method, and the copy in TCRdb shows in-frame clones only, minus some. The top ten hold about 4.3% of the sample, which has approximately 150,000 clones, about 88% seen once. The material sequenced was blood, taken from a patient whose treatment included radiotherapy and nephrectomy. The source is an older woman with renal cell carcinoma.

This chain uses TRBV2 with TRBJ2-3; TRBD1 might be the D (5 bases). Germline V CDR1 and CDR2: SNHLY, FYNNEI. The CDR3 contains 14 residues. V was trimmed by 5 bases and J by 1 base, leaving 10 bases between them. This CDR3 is CASSWGIRTDTQYF. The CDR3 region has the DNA TGTGCCAGCAGTTGGGGCATACGCACAGATACGCAGTATTTT.

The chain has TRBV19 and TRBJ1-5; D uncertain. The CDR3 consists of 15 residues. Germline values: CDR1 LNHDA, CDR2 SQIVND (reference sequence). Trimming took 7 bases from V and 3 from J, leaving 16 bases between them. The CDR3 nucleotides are TGTGCCAGTACCCCGATCCAAGATGCCAATCAGCCCCAGCATTTT. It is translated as CASTPIQDANQPQHF.

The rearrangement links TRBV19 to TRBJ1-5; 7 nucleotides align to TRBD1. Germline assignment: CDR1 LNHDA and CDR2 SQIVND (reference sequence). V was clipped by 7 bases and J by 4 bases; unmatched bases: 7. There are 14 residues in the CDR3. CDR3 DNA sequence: TGTGCCAGTACTACAGGGGTGTGGAATCAGCCCCAGCATTTT. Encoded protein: CASTTGVWNQPQHF.

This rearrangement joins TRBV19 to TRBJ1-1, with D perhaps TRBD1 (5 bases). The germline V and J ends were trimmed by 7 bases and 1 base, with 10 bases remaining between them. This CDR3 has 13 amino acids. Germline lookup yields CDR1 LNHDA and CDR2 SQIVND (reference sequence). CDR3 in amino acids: CASTDTPNTEAFF. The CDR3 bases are TGTGCCAGTACGGACACCCCGAACACTGAAGCTTTCTTT.

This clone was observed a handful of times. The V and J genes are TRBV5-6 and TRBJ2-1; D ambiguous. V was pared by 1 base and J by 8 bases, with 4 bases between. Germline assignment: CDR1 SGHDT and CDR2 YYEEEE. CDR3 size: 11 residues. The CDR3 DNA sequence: TGTGCCAGCAGCTTGTCGCATGAGCAGTTCTTC. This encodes CASSLSHEQFF.

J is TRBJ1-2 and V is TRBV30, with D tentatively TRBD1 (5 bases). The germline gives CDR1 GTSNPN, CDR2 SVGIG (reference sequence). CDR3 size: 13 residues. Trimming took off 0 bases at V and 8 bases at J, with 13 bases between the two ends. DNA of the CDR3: TGTGCCTGGAGTGTACTGGGGGGTCAGGGCTACACCTTC. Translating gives CAWSVLGGQGYTF.